Following are 32 T cell receptor beta chains from one sample sequenced in a study of T cell responses to AZD1222 COVID-19 vaccine. Only in-frame clones appear in the TCRdb table, and some are missing; sequencing was by immunoSEQ multiplex PCR. The sample consists of just under 90,000 clones, 85% to 90% of them appearing once. The sample consisted of peripheral blood, taken on day 0 of MenACWY control vaccination. The receptor source for this set is an adult in good health.

CDR3 residues: CASSLGIWPGAEAFF. CDR3 bases: TGTGCCAGCAGCTTAGGAATCTGGCCAGGGGCTGAAGCTTTCTTT. The chain has TRBV7-3 and TRBJ1-1; D is perhaps TRBD1 (6 bases). V lost 2 bases to trimming and J lost 6 bases, with 16 bases between them. CDR3 size: 15 residues. Germline V gives CDR1 SGHTA, CDR2 FQGTGA. The entire variable domain, with the rest obtained from reference TRBV7-3 and TRBJ1-1, is as follows: GAGVSQTPSNKVTEKGKYVELRCDPISGHTALYWYRQSLGQGPEFLIYFQGTGAADDSGLPNDRFFAVRPEGSVSTLKIQRTERGDSAVYLCASSLGIWPGAEAFFGQGTRLTVV.

The rearrangement uses TRBV6-5 and TRBJ2-5; the D gene is possibly TRBD2 (6 bases). V was pared by 6 bases and J by 1 base, with 12 bases between. This CDR3 is built from 14 residues. In germline, CDR1 is MNHEY, CDR2 SVGAGI. For the CDR3, the DNA is TGTGCCAGCAGAAGTTTGCGGGGCCAAGAGACCCAGTACTTC. Amino acids: CASRSLRGQETQYF.

CDR3 residues: CASSRGQEGGYTF. In DNA form, the CDR3 reads TGCGCCAGCAGCCGGGGACAGGAGGGAGGCTACACCTTC. The rearrangement uses TRBV5-1 and TRBJ1-2; 8 bases are shared with TRBD1. Germline CDR1 is SGHRS and CDR2 is YFSETQ. The CDR3 has 13 amino acids. The ends lost 4 bases at V and 8 bases at J; junction bases unmatched: 7.

This sequence joins TRBV7-8 and TRBJ1-4, with a weak D call TRBD1 (6 bases). This CDR3 region has 15 residues. Per germline, CDR1 SGHVS and CDR2 FQNEAQ. V lost 5 bases and J 1 base, leaving 11 bases between the germline ends. Here the CDR3 DNA reads TGTGCCAGCAGCCCCCCGACAGGAACTAATGAAAAACTGTTTTTT. Protein: CASSPPTGTNEKLFF. Looking up the rest from reference TRBV7-8 and TRBJ1-4 gives the full variable domain: GAGVSQSPRYKVAKRGQDVALRCDPISGHVSLFWYQQALGQGPEFLTYFQNEAQLDKSGLPSDRFFAERPEGSVSTLKIQRTQQEDSAVYLCASSPPTGTNEKLFFGSGTQLSVL.

This clone was observed a few times. The gene calls are TRBV11-2 and TRBJ1-3; D is unresolved. Germline lookup yields CDR1 SGHAT and CDR2 FQNNGV. This CDR3 is built from 16 residues. The ends were cut back, 5 bases at V and 4 bases at J, with 18 bases in the middle. The CDR3 nucleotides are TGTGCCAGCAGCCCCCTAGGTCGGAAGTCCGGAAACACCATATATTTT. Its protein product is CASSPLGRKSGNTIYF.

The chain recombines TRBV28 with TRBJ1-5; TRBD1 aligns across 9 bases. The length of the CDR3 is 14 residues. From germline, CDR1 is MDHEN and CDR2 SYDVKM. Losses at the gene ends were 6 bases for V and 6 bases for J; bases not matched to a gene: 6. CDR3 region: CASRRTGDAQPQHF. CDR3 DNA sequence: TGTGCCAGCAGAAGGACAGGGGATGCTCAGCCCCAGCATTTT.

The rearrangement links TRBV30 to TRBJ2-7; D perhaps matches TRBD2 (5 bases). The CDR3 length is 11 residues. V lost 3 bases and J 7 bases, leaving 10 bases between the germline ends. CDR1 is GTSNPN, CDR2 SVGIG, per germline (reference sequence). The DNA for the CDR3 is TGTGCCTGGAGCGGAAGGAGGGAGCAGTACTTC. Translating gives CAWSGRREQYF.

The V gene is TRBV7-8, the J gene TRBJ1-2, with a weak D call TRBD1 (6 bases). Trimming shortened V by 6 bases and J by 4 bases, and 9 bases separated the two germline ends. CDR1 and CDR2 from the germline V gene are SGHVS and FQNEAQ. CDR3 length equals 12 residues. The CDR3 DNA reads as TGTGCCAGCAGTCCGGGGGCCTATGGCTACACCTTC. It encodes CASSPGAYGYTF.

The genes are TRBV7-9 and TRBJ1-4; D call uncertain. Per the germline V gene, CDR1 is SEHNR and CDR2 is FQNEAQ (reference sequence). Trimming stripped 1 base from V and 0 bases from J, with 12 bases between. The CDR3 is 17 amino acids. CDR3 in amino acids: CASSLGSSFTTNEKLFF. The DNA for the CDR3 is TGTGCCAGCAGCTTAGGGTCCAGCTTTACAACTAATGAAAAACTGTTTTTT.

This clone was picked up one time. This chain uses TRBV4-1 with TRBJ1-1; 7 nucleotides agree with TRBD1. Trimming took 4 bases from V and 0 from J; bases not matched to a gene: 8. The CDR3 length is 16 residues. Germline V gene data show CDR1 as MGHRA and CDR2 as YSYEKL. The chain's CDR3 is CASSPTGTALNTEAFF. CDR3 coding DNA: TGCGCCAGCAGCCCTACCGGGACAGCACTGAACACTGAAGCTTTCTTT.

The gene calls are TRBV6-1 and TRBJ1-3; D is unresolved. Germline values: CDR1 MNHNS, CDR2 SASEGT. This CDR3 has 15 amino acids. V dropped 3 bases and J dropped 4 bases, with 13 bases sitting between them. The CDR3 sequence is CASSDPPGGGNTIYF. CDR3 in DNA: TGTGCCAGCAGTGACCCCCCGGGAGGCGGAAACACCATATATTTT.

This clone has a single count. The V gene is TRBV6-2 or TRBV6-3, the J gene TRBJ2-2; 10 bases agree with TRBD2. After removal of 5 bases from V and 2 bases from J, the junction contained 5 bases not matched to a gene. There are 16 residues in the CDR3. In germline, CDR1 is MNHEY, CDR2 SVGEGT. The CDR3 spells CASSALAGANTGELFF. CDR3 coding DNA: TGTGCCAGCAGTGCCCTAGCGGGGGCCAACACCGGGGAGCTGTTTTTT.

The chain joins TRBV12-3 or TRBV12-4 to TRBJ1-5; possible D gene TRBD1, 5 bases. V lost 5 bases, J lost 4 bases, and 9 bases lay in between. The CDR3 is made up of 13 amino acids. CDR3 coding DNA: TGTGCCAGCAGTCCCAGGGTGAATCAGCCCCAGCATTTT. Its protein is CASSPRVNQPQHF.

CDR3 DNA sequence: TGTGCCAGCAGCTCCGGTGACAGGGCCTATGGCTACACCTTC. Amino acids: CASSSGDRAYGYTF. The V gene is TRBV9, the J gene TRBJ1-2, with 7 bases matching TRBD1. CDR1 and CDR2 (germline): SGDLS, YYNGEE. This CDR3 comprises 14 residues. The V gene end was trimmed by 4 bases and the J gene end by 4 bases; junction bases not matched to a gene: 7. The entire variable domain, with the rest obtained from reference TRBV9 and TRBJ1-2, is as follows: DSGVTQTPKHLITATGQRVTLRCSPRSGDLSVYWYQQSLDQGLQFLIQYYNGEERAKGNILERFSAQQFPDLHSELNLSSLELGDSALYFCASSSGDRAYGYTFGSGTRLTVV.

The rearrangement links TRBV6-5 to TRBJ1-5; D possibly corresponds to TRBD1 (6 bases). Germline V CDR1 and CDR2: MNHEY, SVGAGI. V lost 7 bases, J lost 7 bases, and 17 bases lay in between. The CDR3 length is 14 residues. The DNA of the CDR3 is TGTGCCAGCAAGGGGCAGGGGACGAGCCAGCCCCAGCATTTT. It yields the protein CASKGQGTSQPQHF.

The table lists this clone with a few counts. The same CDR3 arises from other DNA sequences in this sample as well. J is TRBJ1-2 and V is TRBV4-3; 7 bases line up with TRBD1. Germline CDR1 LGHNA, CDR2 YSLEER. The CDR3 is 15 amino acids. Trimming at V came to 0 bases and at J to 2 bases, leaving 3 bases not matched to a gene. Written as DNA, the CDR3 is TGCGCCAGCAGCCAAGATTGGGACAGCAACTATGGCTACACCTTC. Translation gives CASSQDWDSNYGYTF.

The genes are TRBV30 and TRBJ1-5; no definite D call. The CDR3 has 13 residues. The germline gives CDR1 GTSNPN, CDR2 SVGIG (reference sequence). The germline V and J ends were trimmed by 0 bases and 7 bases, with 10 bases remaining between them. The CDR3 nucleotides are TGTGCCTGGAGTGTTGGCCCCAGGCAGCCCCAGCATTTT. Residues: CAWSVGPRQPQHF. The full variable domain, in which reference TRBV30 and TRBJ1-5 provide the parts outside the CDR3, is SQTIHQWPATLVQPVGSPLSLECTVEGTSNPNLYWYRQAAGRGLQLLFYSVGIGQISSEVPQNLSASRPQDRQFILSSKKLLLSDSGFYLCAWSVGPRQPQHFGDGTRLSIL.

The chain joins TRBV18 to TRBJ2-1, with D perhaps matching TRBD2 (6 bases). This CDR3 region has 15 residues. Germline V CDR1 and CDR2: KGHSH, LQKENI. V lost 4 bases to trimming and J lost 7 bases, with 17 bases between them. DNA of the CDR3: TGTGCCAGCTCACGCAGCGGAGGGGCCTCGAATGAGCAGTTCTTC. As protein: CASSRSGGASNEQFF.

The V call is TRBV7-2, the J call TRBJ1-5; weak D call: TRBD1 (5 bases). Looked up from germline, CDR1 is SGHTA and CDR2 is FQGNSA. Trimming left V 1 base short and J 0 bases short, with 13 bases between. The CDR3 runs 17 residues. In nucleotides, the CDR3 is TGTGCCAGCAGCTTAGGGGACGGACCTTTTAGCAATCAGCCCCAGCATTTT. Amino acids: CASSLGDGPFSNQPQHF.

The CDR3 bases are TGTGCCAGCAGCCAAGATGGGACAACCCTACTTAACTATGGCTACACCTTC. Translated: CASSQDGTTLLNYGYTF. The chain combines TRBV4-2 with TRBJ1-2, with D possibly matching TRBD1 (6 bases). Per the germline V gene, CDR1 is LGHNA and CDR2 is YNFKEQ. The ends were cut back, 0 bases at V and 1 base at J, with 15 bases in the middle. The CDR3 extends over 17 amino acids.

This sequence joins TRBV13 and TRBJ1-5, with D perhaps matching TRBD1 (6 bases). Germline V CDR1 and CDR2: PRHDT, FYEKMQ (reference sequence). The CDR3 runs 13 residues. With 6 bases removed from V and 5 bases from J, the gap between germline ends came to 11 bases. Here the CDR3 reads CASSPQGYQPQHF. DNA of the CDR3: TGTGCCAGCAGTCCACAGGGATATCAGCCCCAGCATTTT.

J is TRBJ2-7 and V is TRBV12-3 or TRBV12-4; D not certain. Trimming took off 6 bases at V and 3 bases at J, with 9 bases between the two ends. This CDR3 spans 12 amino acids. Here the CDR3 DNA reads TGTGCCAGCAGCCTTACGGTCTACGAGCAGTACTTC. Translation: CASSLTVYEQYF.

The V and J genes are TRBV3-1 (or the pseudogene TRBV3-2) and TRBJ1-5; TRBD1 agrees at 7 bases. The CDR3 covers 14 residues. CDR1 is LGHDT and CDR2 is YNNKEL in the germline V gene (reference sequence). The junction had 5 bases not matched to a gene; V was cut back by 6 bases and J by 3 bases. CDR3 nucleotide sequence: TGTGCCAGCAGTGAGACAGGGCTCAATCAGCCCCAGCATTTT. It is translated as CASSETGLNQPQHF.

The gene calls are TRBV19 and TRBJ2-5; TRBD1 agrees at 10 bases. In germline, CDR1 is LNHDA, CDR2 SQIVND (reference sequence). This CDR3 comprises 19 residues. Trimming at V came to 7 bases and at J to 2 bases, leaving 19 bases not matched to a gene. The CDR3 here is CASNPTTGQGRQRQETQYF. In nucleotides, the CDR3 is TGTGCCAGTAACCCAACCACGGGACAGGGGCGACAACGGCAAGAGACCCAGTACTTC.

This rearrangement joins TRBV6-2 or TRBV6-3 to TRBJ2-2; 8 nucleotides align to TRBD1. The CDR3 is 16 amino acids. In germline, CDR1 is MNHEY, CDR2 SVGEGT. J lost 2 bases, V lost 5 bases, and 7 bases had no gene match. The CDR3: CASSQGTGVNTGELFF. The CDR3 coding sequence is TGTGCCAGCAGTCAAGGGACAGGAGTCAACACCGGGGAGCTGTTTTTT.

The rearrangement joins TRBV4-3 to TRBJ1-2, with D unresolved. The CDR3 is 15 residues long. V shed 1 base and J shed 4 bases, with 13 bases lying between them. Germline CDR1 and CDR2: LGHNA and YSLEER. CDR3 region: CASSQARGRGYGYTF. DNA for the CDR3: TGCGCCAGCAGCCAAGCCCGTGGGCGCGGCTATGGCTACACCTTC.

The gene calls are TRBV3-1 (or the pseudogene TRBV3-2) and TRBJ1-2; tentatively, D is TRBD1 (5 bases). There are 14 residues in the CDR3. Between the trimmed V and J ends, which lost 0 bases and 8 bases, there was a span of 13 bases. CDR1 is LGHDT and CDR2 is YNNKEL in the germline V gene (reference sequence). The CDR3 nucleotides read TGTGCCAGCAGCCAAGATGGGAGGGGCGGAGGCTACACCTTC. Its translation is CASSQDGRGGGYTF.

V usage is TRBV3-1 (or the pseudogene TRBV3-2) and J usage is TRBJ2-7, with 10 bases lining up with TRBD2. Germline trimming cut 1 base from V and 7 bases from J; bases unmatched to any gene: 7. CDR1 and CDR2 (germline): LGHDT, YNNKEL (reference sequence). The CDR3 consists of 15 residues. CDR3: CASSQVSGGAGEQYF. The CDR3 DNA reads TGTGCCAGCAGCCAAGTGAGCGGGGGGGCCGGGGAGCAGTACTTC.

The chain carries TRBV19 and TRBJ1-5; D is ambiguous. Germline V gives CDR1 LNHDA, CDR2 SQIVND (reference sequence). The CDR3 contains 15 residues. V was shortened by 3 bases and J by 5 bases, with 14 bases between the two germline ends. CDR3 protein: CASSILNTDYQPQHF. CDR3 in DNA: TGTGCCAGTAGTATCCTGAATACCGATTATCAGCCCCAGCATTTT.

This chain connects TRBV30 to TRBJ1-1, with TRBD1 as a possible D gene (5 bases). Germline V gene data show CDR1 as GTSNPN and CDR2 as SVGIG (reference sequence). The CDR3 loop spans 15 amino acids. Trimming shortened V by 1 base and J by 0 bases, and 12 bases separated the two germline ends. In nucleotides, the CDR3 is TGTGCCTGGAGTGGAGGGGCAGGAATGAACACTGAAGCTTTCTTT. Translated, it gives CAWSGGAGMNTEAFF.

This chain connects TRBV6-5 to TRBJ1-5; no clear D gene. V lost 8 bases and J lost 11, with 19 bases in between. The CDR3 contains 13 residues. The V gene's germline CDR1 is MNHEY and CDR2 SVGAGI. CDR3 loop: CASGMQYNLAQHF. For the CDR3, the DNA is TGTGCCAGCGGGATGCAGTACAATCTCGCCCAGCATTTT.

V gene TRBV6-5 combines with J gene TRBJ1-4, with 8 bases that match TRBD1. V shed 6 bases and J 7 bases; nucleotides not matched to a gene: 7. The CDR3 is made up of 14 amino acids. Germline V CDR1 and CDR2: MNHEY, SVGAGI. The CDR3 DNA sequence: TGTGCCAGCAGGAAAGACAGGGGAAGTGAAAAACTGTTTTTT. It translates to CASRKDRGSEKLFF.